The 20 T cell receptor beta chains below come from one sample, sequenced in a study of shared clonotypes between healthy human individuals. Assay: immunoSEQ multiplex PCR; the TCRdb copy retains only in-frame clones and omits some. The top ten hold about 34% of the sample, which has around 690,000 clones, about nine tenths seen once. Specimen: memory CD8+ T cells from PBMCs. The sample's subset: CD45RO+ cells pooled with CCR7-negative TemRA cells. These receptors were collected from a young man in good health. Some clones in this sample may be carry-over from other donors' samples.

Remarks on this clone: The same CDR3 is also encoded by other DNA sequences in this sample. The chain uses TRBV5-1 and TRBJ2-7, with D maybe TRBD2 (6 bases). The V and J ends lost 4 bases and 3 bases respectively, with 11 bases between them. Germline lookup yields CDR1 SGHRS and CDR2 YFSETQ. The CDR3 is made up of 13 amino acids. The CDR3 nucleotides are TGCGCCAGCAGCACCGGGACTCTCTACGAGCAGTACTTC. It specifies CASSTGTLYEQYF.

The chain joins TRBV14 to TRBJ1-2, with D possibly TRBD1 on 5 matching bases. Trimming left V 3 bases short and J 2 bases short, with 7 bases between. CDR1 is SGHDN and CDR2 is FVKESK in the germline V gene. This CDR3 spans 13 amino acids. Here the CDR3 reads CASSQGRNYGYTF. For the CDR3, the DNA is TGTGCCAGCAGCCAGGGACGGAACTATGGCTACACCTTC.

This clone was seen only once. The V gene is TRBV6-6, the J gene TRBJ2-2; D gene unclear. Germline V gene lookup returns CDR1 MNHNY and CDR2 SVGAGI (reference sequence). This CDR3 has 15 residues. V gave up 0 bases and J gave up 6 bases, with 11 bases separating them. CDR3 loop: CASSYSSPMAGELFF. The CDR3, as DNA: TGTGCCAGCAGTTACTCATCCCCTATGGCCGGGGAGCTGTTTTTT.

CDR3 sequence (DNA): TGTGCCAGCAGCTTGTTGGCAGGCGAGAACACTGAAGCTTTCTTT. Residues: CASSLLAGENTEAFF. V gene TRBV5-4 combines with J gene TRBJ1-1; no clear D gene. V gave up 1 base and J gave up 1 base, with 11 bases separating them. Germline CDR1 and CDR2: SGHNT and YYREEE (reference sequence). This CDR3 region has 15 residues.

The CDR3 here is CASSSPRDRGLLNTEAFF. As DNA, the CDR3 is TGTGCCAGCAGCTCGCCAAGAGACAGGGGGCTCCTGAACACTGAAGCTTTCTTT. The genes are TRBV7-9 and TRBJ1-1, with TRBD1 matching 10 bases. Germline V gene data show CDR1 as SEHNR and CDR2 as FQNEAQ (reference sequence). V gave up 4 bases and J gave up 0 bases; unmatched junction bases: 11. The CDR3 is made up of 18 amino acids. Full variable domain (outside the CDR3, taken from reference TRBV7-9 and TRBJ1-1): DTGVSQNPRHKITKRGQNVTFRCDPISEHNRLYWYRQTLGQGPEFLTYFQNEAQLEKSRLLSDRFSAERPKGSFSTLEIQRTEQGDSAMYLCASSSPRDRGLLNTEAFFGQGTRLTVV.

This sequence joins TRBV27 and TRBJ2-7, with 8 bases that match TRBD1. This CDR3 contains 14 residues. After removal of 6 bases from V and 0 bases from J, the junction contained 4 bases not matched to a gene. CDR1 and CDR2 (germline): MNHEY, SMNVEV (reference sequence). CDR3 nucleotides: TGTGCCAGCAGGGTAACAGGGGGCTCCTACGAGCAGTACTTC. Its translation: CASRVTGGSYEQYF.

This chain uses TRBV4-2 with TRBJ1-1; 7 bases map to TRBD1. Germline V CDR1 and CDR2: LGHNA, YNFKEQ. The CDR3 totals 15 residues. J lost 1 base, V lost 9 bases, and 11 bases had no gene match. In DNA form, the CDR3 reads TGTGCCAGTCAATGGGCGGGACAGACGAACACTGAAGCTTTCTTT. Protein: CASQWAGQTNTEAFF.

This clone was picked up one time. The CDR3 protein is CASTRTSGNAYNEQFF. In DNA form, the CDR3 reads TGTGCCAGCACCCGGACTAGCGGGAACGCCTACAATGAGCAGTTCTTC. The chain couples TRBV27 to TRBJ2-1; 12 bases line up with TRBD2. CDR3 length: 16 amino acids. Germline-derived CDR1 and CDR2 are MNHEY and SMNVEV (reference sequence). V lost 7 bases and J lost 2; bases outside the gene matches: 6.

Only one count was recorded for this clone. J is TRBJ2-5 and V is TRBV5-6, with TRBD2 matching over 7 bases. With 0 bases clipped from V and 2 bases from J, the junction kept 10 bases outside the gene matches. CDR3 size: 17 residues. Germline V gene sequence: CDR1 SGHDT, CDR2 YYEEEE. The CDR3 sequence: CASSLGVLTSRQETQYF. The CDR3 DNA reads as TGTGCCAGCAGCTTGGGAGTCTTGACTAGCAGACAAGAGACCCAGTACTTC.

This clone was recorded only once. This may arise from a read error, as a much more abundant clone is one base away. The chain links TRBV25-1 to TRBJ2-3, with D unresolved. The CDR3 covers 10 residues. Germline lookup yields CDR1 MGHDK and CDR2 SYGVNS. Trimming removed 6 bases at V and 5 bases at J, with 3 bases between. For the CDR3, the DNA is TGTGCCAGCAGGGGAGATACGCAGTATTTT. This encodes CASRGDTQYF.

The rearrangement links TRBV10-3 to TRBJ1-4; 8 bases align to TRBD1. Germline V CDR1 and CDR2: ENHRY, SYGVKD. V was clipped by 3 bases and J by 2 bases; unmatched bases: 2. This CDR3 is 15 amino acids long. CDR3 nucleotide sequence: TGTGCCATCAGTGACCCAGGGGGCACTAATGAAAAACTGTTTTTT. Its translation is CAISDPGGTNEKLFF.

The rearrangement links TRBV29-1 to TRBJ2-3, with TRBD1 matching over 9 bases. V dropped 4 bases and J dropped 1; count of bases not matched to a gene: 0. The CDR3 runs 13 residues. CDR1 and CDR2 (germline): SQVTM, ANQGSEA. CDR3 residues: CSVGTGGTDTQYF. DNA of the CDR3: TGCAGCGTTGGGACAGGGGGCACAGATACGCAGTATTTT.

The V and J genes are TRBV12-5 and TRBJ1-5; no reliable D call. The CDR3 runs to 16 residues. Trimming removed 1 base at V and 0 bases at J, with 10 bases between. Germline lookup yields CDR1 LGHNT and CDR2 FRNRAP. CDR3 region: CASGLDSTLSNQPQHF. The CDR3 DNA reads as TGTGCTAGTGGTTTGGACAGTACCCTTAGCAATCAGCCCCAGCATTTT.

V and J are TRBV28 and TRBJ2-1; D ambiguous. Germline V CDR1 and CDR2: MDHEN, SYDVKM. The length of the CDR3 is 15 residues. Trimming removed 7 bases at V and 0 bases at J, with 13 bases between. The CDR3 reads CASTLFRSSYNEQFF. The CDR3 nucleotides are TGTGCCAGCACTCTTTTCCGGAGCTCCTACAATGAGCAGTTCTTC.

The V and J genes are TRBV15 and TRBJ1-3; 9 positions match TRBD1. V shed 3 bases and J 2 bases; nucleotides not matched to a gene: 2. This CDR3 spans 15 amino acids. CDR1 and CDR2 (germline): LNHNV, YYDKDF (reference sequence). The CDR3 DNA is TGTGCCACCAGCAGGGGACAGGGTGCTGGAAACACCATATATTTT. Its protein is CATSRGQGAGNTIYF.

The gene calls are TRBV10-3 and TRBJ2-5; 11 bases are shared with TRBD1. The J call is doubtful: the DNA matches TRBJ2-7 better. Germline assignment: CDR1 ENHRY and CDR2 SYGVKD. This CDR3 spans 15 amino acids. The CDR3 region is CAISELAGQGDEQYF. In DNA form, the CDR3 reads TGTGCCATCAGTGAGTTGGCGGGACAGGGGGACGAGCAGTACTTC.

The chain couples TRBV19 to TRBJ2-7, with TRBD2 identical over 9 bases. Germline V gene lookup returns CDR1 LNHDA and CDR2 SQIVND (reference sequence). The CDR3 totals 9 residues. This CDR3 is CRTSDEQYF. DNA for the CDR3: TGTAGGACTAGCGACGAGCAGTACTTC.

The genes are TRBV29-1 and TRBJ2-6, with D uncertain. The germline V and J ends were trimmed by 7 bases and 6 bases, with 7 bases remaining between them. This CDR3 comprises 11 residues. Germline loops: CDR1 SQVTM, CDR2 ANQGSEA. CDR3 bases: TGCAGCGCCCTAGAGGCCAACGTCCTGACTTTC. Translated: CSALEANVLTF.

The CDR3, as DNA: TGTGCCAGTAGTATAGAACCGTCCTACGAGCAGTACTTC. Protein sequence: CASSIEPSYEQYF. This rearrangement joins TRBV19 to TRBJ2-7; no reliable D call. The CDR3 extends over 13 amino acids. Germline lookup yields CDR1 LNHDA and CDR2 SQIVND (reference sequence). V was pared by 0 bases and J by 1 base, with 4 bases between.

The V and J genes are TRBV10-1 and TRBJ2-5, with TRBD2 identical over 7 bases. This CDR3 is built from 15 residues. CDR1 is WNHNN, CDR2 SYGVQD, per germline (reference sequence). V dropped 0 bases and J dropped 0; count of bases not matched to a gene: 1. The CDR3 bases are TGCGCCAGCAGTGAGTCAGGGACTAACCAAGAGACCCAGTACTTC. Translated, it gives CASSESGTNQETQYF.